This paragraph reports one T cell receptor (beta chain). No antigen is known for it. This entry is derived from a study of post-analysis software for immune sequencing data. Across the study: Included among the disease courses, which were recorded for the cohort, were relapsing-remitting, secondary progressive and progressive-relapsing multiple sclerosis.

cDNA libraries for TCR beta contained unique molecular identifiers. cDNA molecules numbering roughly 0.5 million came from around 1 to 10 million T cells. From the PCR reads, TCRdb called clonotypes with MiXCR, one entry per CDR3 protein. The sample lists roughly 800,000 distinct CDR3 sequences, 25% to 30% seen once, with about 0.5% in the top ten. Study conclusions and caveats: Same-batch preparations were strongly co-clustered by F measure. Those with multiple sclerosis, the patient group, showed significantly lower normalized Chao1 diversity than controls.

The sequence came from a girl aged 5 to 17 with multiple sclerosis. The sequenced sample consisted of blood.

The CDR3 sequence: CASSLWDSRPDTQYF. The DNA for the CDR3 is TGTGCCAGCAGCTTATGGGACTCCCGACCAGATACGCAGTATTTT. The chain links TRBV13 to TRBJ2-3; D possibly corresponds to TRBD2 (6 bases). The CDR3 sequence is 15 residues long. Deletions cut 2 bases from V and 4 bases from J, with 13 bases between. In germline, CDR1 is PRHDT, CDR2 FYEKMQ (reference sequence).